These T cell receptor beta chains were read from a single sample in a study of blood T cell repertoires in COVID-19. Clones were read by immunoSEQ multiplex PCR, and TCRdb kept only the in-frame ones, dropping some. The data hold more than 100,000 clones, with approximately 84% observed a single time. The sequenced material came from peripheral blood. These receptors were obtained from a human donor in a cohort sampled during active COVID-19. The CDR3 runs from the conserved cysteine through the conserved F or W. Fields, in order: D gene, V gene, clone size, J gene, CDR3 protein, CDR3 DNA. D genes are given only for firm matches. The size of a clone is reported for some rows only, either as once, few or many, or as a class for expanded clones.

TRBD1	TRBV7-2	.	TRBJ1-1	CASSYPGQGNTEAFF	TGTGCCAGCAGTTACCCGGGACAGGGGAACACTGAAGCTTTCTTT
TRBD1	TRBV19	.	TRBJ1-6	CASSIEGQGNSPLHF	TGTGCCAGTAGTATAGAGGGACAGGGAAATTCACCCCTCCACTTT
TRBD2	TRBV2	few	TRBJ2-2	CATTSGENTGELFF	TGTGCCACCACTAGCGGGGAGAACACCGGGGAGCTGTTTTTT
TRBD1	TRBV7-8	.	TRBJ2-7	CASSRVLGQAYEQYF	TGTGCCAGCAGCCGTGTTCTCGGACAGGCGTACGAGCAGTACTTC
TRBD1	TRBV7-9	.	TRBJ2-7	CASSFSDRGEQYF	TGTGCCAGCAGCTTCTCGGACAGGGGCGAGCAGTACTTC
TRBD2	TRBV5-6	.	TRBJ2-3	CASSVSGVGSDTQYF	TGTGCCAGCAGCGTTAGCGGGGTCGGTTCCGATACGCAGTATTTT
.	TRBV7-9	.	TRBJ2-7	CASSLRGHLGQYF	TGTGCCAGCAGCTTACGAGGGCACCTAGGGCAGTACTTC
TRBD2	TRBV7-3	once	TRBJ2-1	CASSPQGSGGRNEQFF	TGTGCCAGCAGCCCCCAGGGAAGCGGGGGGCGAAATGAGCAGTTCTTC
.	TRBV12-3/TRBV12-4	few	TRBJ1-1	CASSQQANTEAFF	TGTGCCAGCAGCCAACAGGCGAACACTGAAGCTTTCTTT
TRBD1	TRBV27	.	TRBJ1-1	CASSLLRGGGNTEAFF	TGTGCCAGCAGTTTATTGCGAGGGGGCGGAAACACTGAAGCTTTCTTT
.	TRBV7-9	.	TRBJ1-1	CASSLEMFKNTEAFF	TGTGCCAGCAGCTTAGAAATGTTCAAGAACACTGAAGCTTTCTTT
TRBD1	TRBV27	.	TRBJ1-2	CASSLTGTGYGYTF	TGTGCCAGCAGTCTAACCGGGACAGGTTATGGCTACACCTTC
.	TRBV6-6	.	TRBJ1-6	CASSYATRGSPLHF	TGTGCCAGCAGTTACGCGACAAGGGGATCACCCCTCCACTTT
.	TRBV9	once	TRBJ2-1	CASSLAGTYNEQFF	TGTGCCAGCAGCCTCGCGGGGACCTACAATGAGCAGTTCTTC
TRBD2	TRBV19	.	TRBJ2-1	CASRVAGGPEQFF	TGTGCCAGTAGAGTAGCGGGGGGCCCCGAGCAGTTCTTC
.	TRBV7-3	.	TRBJ2-1	CASSSGPWNEQFF	TGTGCCAGCAGCTCGGGTCCATGGAATGAGCAGTTCTTC
TRBD1	TRBV5-1	.	TRBJ1-2	CASSPGQGSVDGYTF	TGCGCCAGCAGCCCGGGACAGGGGAGCGTGGATGGCTACACCTTC
.	TRBV12-3/TRBV12-4	.	TRBJ2-3	CASSTGDTQYF	TGTGCCAGCAGTACGGGAGATACGCAGTATTTT
.	TRBV7-8	.	TRBJ2-5	CASSLRGRVTQYF	TGTGCCAGCAGCTTAAGAGGAAGAGTGACCCAGTACTTC
.	TRBV28	.	TRBJ2-5	CASRAPGQRSLAQAQYF	TGTGCCAGCAGAGCCCCCGGACAGAGGTCTCTGGCCCAGGCCCAGTACTTC
TRBD2	TRBV4-3	.	TRBJ2-3	CASSQEPSGGTDTQYF	TGCGCCAGCAGCCAAGAACCTAGCGGGGGAACAGATACGCAGTATTTT
TRBD1	TRBV6-5	.	TRBJ1-4	CASRPRTGEKLFF	TGTGCCAGCAGGCCGAGGACAGGGGAAAAACTGTTTTTT
TRBD1	TRBV14	.	TRBJ1-4	CASSLTDRGSNEKLFF	TGTGCCAGCAGCCTCACCGACAGGGGATCTAATGAAAAACTGTTTTTT
TRBD2	TRBV9	once	TRBJ2-3	CASSVEPGGRGDTQYF	TGTGCCAGCAGCGTAGAGCCGGGGGGGAGAGGAGATACGCAGTATTTT
.	TRBV5-1	.	TRBJ2-1	CASSLVRGSTNEQFF	TGCGCCAGCAGCTTGGTTAGGGGGAGCACGAATGAGCAGTTCTTC
TRBD2	TRBV2	.	TRBJ2-7	CASNSGGSHEQYF	TGTGCCAGCAATAGCGGGGGATCCCACGAGCAGTACTTC
.	TRBV7-2	.	TRBJ1-2	CASSFNSQGYTF	TGTGCCAGCAGCTTCAACAGCCAAGGCTACACCTTC
TRBD1	TRBV6-5	once	TRBJ1-1	CASSSRTGLGAEAFF	TGTGCCAGCAGTTCCCGGACAGGTCTGGGTGCTGAAGCTTTCTTT
TRBD2	TRBV4-1	.	TRBJ2-3	CASSAGLAGGAEGDTQYF	TGCGCCAGCAGCGCGGGACTAGCGGGGGGCGCGGAAGGAGATACGCAGTATTTT
.	TRBV7-3	.	TRBJ2-3	CASSLRPTDTQYF	TGTGCCAGCAGCTTGCGGCCAACAGATACGCAGTATTTT
TRBD1	TRBV4-3	.	TRBJ1-1	CASSHQQGESEAFF	TGCGCCAGCAGCCACCAACAGGGGGAAAGTGAAGCTTTCTTT
TRBD1	TRBV19	many	TRBJ2-3	CASRVVQGGRAVSVTDTQYF	TGTGCCAGTAGGGTAGTACAGGGGGGACGGGCAGTCTCGGTCACAGATACGCAGTATTTT
.	TRBV3-1/TRBV3-2	once	TRBJ2-2	CASSQVTGNTGELFF	TGTGCCAGCAGCCAAGTAACGGGGAACACCGGGGAGCTGTTTTTT
.	TRBV21-1	.	TRBJ1-1	CASSNSRLMNTEAFF	TGTGCCAGCAGCAATTCAAGACTGATGAACACTGAAGCTTTCTTT
TRBD2	TRBV7-9	.	TRBJ2-1	CASSISGGLSNEQFF	TGTGCCAGCAGCATTAGCGGGGGGTTATCGAATGAGCAGTTCTTC
TRBD1	TRBV25-1	.	TRBJ1-1	CASSDYRGAAFF	TGTGCCAGCAGTGACTACAGGGGAGCCGCTTTCTTT
TRBD2	TRBV7-3	.	TRBJ2-3	CASSRSGGEDTQYF	TGTGCCAGCAGCCGTAGCGGGGGGGAAGATACGCAGTATTTT
TRBD1	TRBV25-1	.	TRBJ1-2	CASSEFKGASYGYTF	TGTGCCAGCAGTGAATTTAAGGGGGCCAGCTATGGCTACACCTTC
.	TRBV6-5	.	TRBJ2-2	CASSYSGLITGELFF	TGTGCCAGCAGTTACTCGGGACTGATCACCGGGGAGCTGTTTTTT
TRBD1	TRBV7-2	.	TRBJ1-2	CASSLGTGGFYGYTF	TGTGCCAGCAGCTTGGGGACAGGGGGTTTCTATGGCTACACCTTC
.	TRBV12-3/TRBV12-4	.	TRBJ2-1	CASRGVGGNEQFF	TGTGCCAGCAGGGGAGTGGGTGGGAATGAGCAGTTCTTC
TRBD1	TRBV5-5	once	TRBJ2-3	CASSPPTGSLTDTQYF	TGTGCCAGCAGCCCACCGACAGGGTCTTTGACAGATACGCAGTATTTT
TRBD1	TRBV5-1	once	TRBJ2-3	CASSLRGDRPYTDTQYF	TGCGCCAGCAGCCTCCGCGGGGACAGGCCGTACACAGATACGCAGTATTTT
.	TRBV7-3	.	TRBJ2-3	CASSFGTGWLTQYF	TGTGCCAGCAGCTTCGGAACAGGGTGGCTTACGCAGTATTTT
TRBD1	TRBV7-2	once	TRBJ1-5	CASSLGAGGGQPQHF	TGTGCCAGCAGCTTAGGGGCAGGGGGCGGTCAGCCCCAGCATTTT
.	TRBV5-4	.	TRBJ2-5	CASSSGPDPAAAQYF	TGTGCCAGCAGCTCCGGACCTGACCCAGCGGCGGCCCAGTACTTC
.	TRBV29-1	.	TRBJ1-2	CSVDLVAGYTF	TGCAGCGTTGACTTAGTCGCTGGCTACACCTTC
TRBD2	TRBV7-8	.	TRBJ2-4	CASSPIERGIAKNIQYF	TGTGCCAGCAGCCCGATAGAGCGGGGGATCGCCAAAAACATTCAGTACTTC
TRBD1	TRBV7-9	.	TRBJ2-7	CASSLGKFQGAKSYEQYF	TGTGCCAGCAGCCTGGGGAAATTCCAGGGGGCTAAATCCTACGAGCAGTACTTC
TRBD1	TRBV6-5	.	TRBJ2-5	CASRGQGGETQYF	TGTGCCAGCAGAGGACAGGGAGGCGAGACCCAGTACTTC
.	TRBV11-1	.	TRBJ2-2	CASSSQSGGELFF	TGTGCCAGCAGCTCCCAGTCGGGCGGGGAGCTGTTTTTT